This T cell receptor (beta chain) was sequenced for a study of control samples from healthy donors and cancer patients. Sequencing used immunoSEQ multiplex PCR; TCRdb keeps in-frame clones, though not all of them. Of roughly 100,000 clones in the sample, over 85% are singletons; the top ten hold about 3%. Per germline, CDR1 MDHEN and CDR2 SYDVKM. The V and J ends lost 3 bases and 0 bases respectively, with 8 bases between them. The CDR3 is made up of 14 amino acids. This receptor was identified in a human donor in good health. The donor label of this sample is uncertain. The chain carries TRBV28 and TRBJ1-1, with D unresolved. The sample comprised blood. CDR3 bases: TGTGCCAGCAGTTTTTGGGGTCTGAACACTGAAGCTTTCTTT. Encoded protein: CASSFWGLNTEAFF.